Only a few counts were recorded for the clone carrying this TCR beta chain. The antigen remains undetermined. The V end was cut by 5 bases, the J end by 0 bases, with 17 bases between. The CDR3 covers 17 residues. Germline V CDR1 and CDR2: MNHNS, SASEGT. Template switching created a universal primer site, and the cDNA included unique molecular identifiers. One entry per CDR3 protein results from TCRdb running MiXCR on the 5' RACE reads. Altogether 650,000 to 750,000 distinct CDR3 sequences are present, 21% being singletons, with the ten largest covering 4.3%. The data were taken from a study of identical twins. Study-wide findings and caveats: Out-of-frame alpha sequences shared between twins exhibited an excess of low generation probability.

These same data were also listed under a study on T cells expressing NK-cell markers.

The V and J genes are TRBV6-1 and TRBJ2-1; perhaps TRBD2 as D (5 bases). This TCR came from a woman aged 18-35 years in good health. Material: PBMCs. The CDR3 spells CASSMTGRVSSYNEQFF. CDR3 sequence (DNA): TGTGCCAGCAGTATGACGGGAAGAGTAAGCTCCTACAATGAGCAGTTCTTC.